This TCR beta chain was captured in a study of EBV T-cell therapy then PD-1 blockade in nasopharyngeal carcinoma. The table came from immunoSEQ multiplex PCR; TCRdb's copy has only in-frame clones and leaves some out. The data hold approximately 15,000 clones, with roughly 80% observed a single time. V was clipped by 1 base and J by 7 bases, with 14 bases between them. The V gene's germline CDR1 is MNHNS and CDR2 SASEGT. CDR3 length: 15 residues. Stated treatment: AdE1-LMPpoly-expanded autologous EBV-specific T-cell therapy followed by anti-PD-1 nivolumab. A remark on this clone: Its antigen is still unknown.

This receptor was identified in a man aged 40-55 years with nasopharyngeal carcinoma. The chain links TRBV6-1 to TRBJ1-5, with a possible D match to TRBD1 (6 bases). The material sequenced was CD8+ T cells from blood, taken around day 100 from a patient whose treatment included autologous EBV-specific T cells and nivolumab. As DNA, the CDR3 is TGTGCCAGCAGTGAAGAAGGAGGGGGTGGGCAGCCCCAGCATTTT. This gives the protein CASSEEGGGGQPQHF.